The rows below give T cell receptor beta chains drawn from one sample of a study of post-analysis software for immune sequencing data. From the PCR reads, TCRdb called clonotypes with MiXCR, one entry per CDR3 protein. The sample contains a few hundred thousand distinct CDR3 sequences, more than 30% of which appear only once. Sequenced material: blood. These receptors were obtained from a girl aged 2-15 years with multiple sclerosis. CDR3s include the opening cysteine and the closing phenylalanine or tryptophan. Fields, in order: D gene, J gene, clone size, V gene, CDR3 DNA, CDR3 protein. D genes are given only for firm matches. Not every row has a clone size; where given, it reads once, few, many or a size class.

>-|TRBJ2-3|-|TRBV28
TGTGCCAGCAGTTTAAAGGTCCCGAATGCGCAGTATTTT
CASSLKVPNAQYF
>TRBD1|TRBJ2-4|-|TRBV20-1
TGCAGTGCTAACCCCGGGACAGGGGGGAACATTCAGTACTTC
CSANPGTGGNIQYF
>TRBD1|TRBJ2-7|few|TRBV10-3
TGTGCCATCGCCCGGGACAGGTCCTACGAGCAGTACTTC
CAIARDRSYEQYF
>-|TRBJ2-5|few|TRBV20-1
TGCAGTGCCGGTTTAACGAGGGTTGTCGCGTTTACCCAGTACTTC
CSAGLTRVVAFTQYF
>TRBD1|TRBJ2-3|few|TRBV20-1
TGCAGTGCTATTCTAGAGGGGGACAGGGAGGCAGATACGCAGTATTTT
CSAILEGDREADTQYF
>-|TRBJ1-5|-|TRBV5-1
TGCGCCATCTATCCTCAGCCCCAGCATTTT
CAIYPQPQHF
>TRBD1|TRBJ2-7|-|TRBV28
TGTGCCAGCAGTTCCCCCCAGGGGGCAAACTACGAGCAGTACTTC
CASSSPQGANYEQYF
>TRBD2|TRBJ2-7|-|TRBV7-2
TGTGCCAGCAGCTTAGGGACGGGGCGGGGGTACGAGCAGTACTTC
CASSLGTGRGYEQYF
>TRBD2|TRBJ2-7|-|TRBV20-1
TGCAGTGCCATCCACGGGACTAGCGGGGTCGCCTACGAGCAGTACTTC
CSAIHGTSGVAYEQYF
>TRBD2|TRBJ2-1|-|TRBV7-3
TGTGCCAGCAGCTTACAAGCGGGAGTGATCAATGAGCAGTTCTTC
CASSLQAGVINEQFF
>TRBD1|TRBJ2-1|-|TRBV5-6
TGTGCCAGCAGCTTGGTAGGGGGCTCCTACAGTGAGCAGTTCTTC
CASSLVGGSYSEQFF
>-|TRBJ2-7|-|TRBV28
TGTGCCACCTCAATCGACAAACACTACGAGCAGTACTTC
CATSIDKHYEQYF
>-|TRBJ2-3|-|TRBV20-1
TGCAGTGCTCCCCCCCGGGGTCTCACAGATACGCAGTATTTT
CSAPPRGLTDTQYF
>-|TRBJ2-7|few|TRBV28
TGTGCCAGCAGTTCCGCTAACCGCTACGAGCAGTACTTC
CASSSANRYEQYF
>-|TRBJ1-2|many|TRBV4-1
TGCGCCAGCAGCCAAACGGGATATGGCTACACCTTC
CASSQTGYGYTF
>TRBD1|TRBJ2-7|-|TRBV24-1
TGTGCCACCAGTGATTGGGGACAGGGGGCGGGAGAGCAGTACTTC
CATSDWGQGAGEQYF
>TRBD1|TRBJ2-7|few|TRBV6-6
TGTGCCAGCAGTTATTGGGACAGGGACGAGCAGTACTTC
CASSYWDRDEQYF
>-|TRBJ1-2|-|TRBV6-5
TGTGCCAGCAGTGTCGAAACAGGGTGGGGCTACACCTTC
CASSVETGWGYTF
>-|TRBJ1-1|few|TRBV5-1
TGCGCCAGCAGCTTCTCTGGTGGCAGGGAGACGGGGGCTTTCTTT
CASSFSGGRETGAFF
>TRBD1|TRBJ2-1|-|TRBV7-6
TGTGCCAGCAGCTTAGGGACAGGGTATGAGCAGTTCTTC
CASSLGTGYEQFF
>-|TRBJ2-7|few|TRBV4-1
TGCGCCAGCAGCCAAAATATACTGAGCTACGAGCAGTACTTC
CASSQNILSYEQYF
>-|TRBJ2-7|-|TRBV7-2
TGTGCCAGCAGCCCCCCTAGCGTCGCCTACGAGCAGTACTTC
CASSPPSVAYEQYF
>-|TRBJ2-5|few|TRBV5-1
TGCGCCAGCAGCTTGTCTCACGGAGAGACCCAGTACTTC
CASSLSHGETQYF
>TRBD2|TRBJ2-1|once|TRBV20-1
TGCAGTGCGGGACTAGCGGGAGCCAAAACCTACAATGAGCAGTTCTTC
CSAGLAGAKTYNEQFF
>-|TRBJ2-7|-|TRBV10-3
TGTGCCATCAGCCGGCGATCCTACGAGCAGTACTTC
CAISRRSYEQYF
>-|TRBJ2-1|-|TRBV29-1
TGCAGCGTTGCTGGGACAGAGCAGTTCTTC
CSVAGTEQFF
>-|TRBJ1-4|-|TRBV11-2
TGTGCCAGCAGCTTAGACAGGGGTGGAAAACTGTTTTTT
CASSLDRGGKLFF
>-|TRBJ2-1|few|TRBV29-1
TGCAGCGTTGCAATCTCAGATTACAATGAGCAGTTCTTC
CSVAISDYNEQFF
>-|TRBJ2-3|-|TRBV7-2
TGTGCCAGCAGCAGAGAGGCAGGTCTCACAGATACGCAGTATTTT
CASSREAGLTDTQYF
>TRBD2|TRBJ2-7|-|TRBV18
TGTGCCAGCTCACCACGAGAACTAGCGGGAGGGGTTGTTGAGCAGTACTTC
CASSPRELAGGVVEQYF
>TRBD2|TRBJ2-1|-|TRBV29-1
TGCAGCATTCAAGCGGGACTAGCGGCCTTTCGGGAGCAGTTCTTC
CSIQAGLAAFREQFF
>TRBD2|TRBJ2-5|few|TRBV4-1
TGCGCCAGCAGCCAAGGAAAAGCGGGGGGGCGGCGAGAGACCCAGTACTTC
CASSQGKAGGRRETQYF
>TRBD2|TRBJ2-5|-|TRBV9
TGTGCCAGCAGCGTAGATGATTCGCCTAGCGGCCTGGAGACCCAGTACTTC
CASSVDDSPSGLETQYF
>TRBD2|TRBJ2-3|many|TRBV10-2
TGCGCCAGCAGGCCGGGACTAGCGGCCGCCTATACGCAGTATTTT
CASRPGLAAAYTQYF
>-|TRBJ1-6|-|TRBV20-1
TGCAGTGCTAGAGTGGCCGATAATTCACCCCTCCACTTT
CSARVADNSPLHF
>TRBD1|TRBJ1-1|once|TRBV15
TGTGCCACCAGCAACGGACAGGGGCCTTATGAAGCTTTCTTT
CATSNGQGPYEAFF
>TRBD1|TRBJ2-5|-|TRBV11-2
TGTGCCAGCAGCCTCCACTACAGGGGGCGCCTCCAAGAGACCCAGTACTTC
CASSLHYRGRLQETQYF
>TRBD1|TRBJ2-7|-|TRBV28
TGTGCCAGCAGTTCAGGGGGCCCCGGGGACTACGAGCAGTACTTC
CASSSGGPGDYEQYF
>-|TRBJ2-5|-|TRBV3-1
TGTGCCAGCAGCCTGGGACTGCCTGTAAGGGAGACCCAGTACTTC
CASSLGLPVRETQYF
>-|TRBJ2-5|-|TRBV24-1
TGTGCCACCAGTGATTCGACACCCTTGGACGAACAAGAGACCAAGTACTTC
CATSDSTPLDEQETKYF
>-|TRBJ1-5|-|TRBV19
TGTGCCAGTAAGTTCGGAGATCAGCCCCAGCATTTT
CASKFGDQPQHF
>-|TRBJ2-7|once|TRBV28
TGTGCCAGCAGTTTAGGCCCGGATACGGCCAGCTCCTACGAGCAGTACTTC
CASSLGPDTASSYEQYF
>-|TRBJ1-1|many|TRBV5-1
TGCGCCAGCAGCTTGCTGAACACTGAAGCTTTCTTT
CASSLLNTEAFF
>TRBD1|TRBJ1-1|few|TRBV6-5
TGTGCCAGCAGTTCTTTGGGACAGGAGGTTCTGGAAGCTTTCTTT
CASSSLGQEVLEAFF
>TRBD1|TRBJ2-5|once|TRBV7-9
TGTGCCAGCAGCAGCCGGCGTACAGGGGATGGTGAGCAGTACTTC
CASSSRRTGDGEQYF
>-|TRBJ2-5|many|TRBV10-3
TGTGCCATCAGACACCAGGGGAGGCAAGAGACCCAGTACTTC
CAIRHQGRQETQYF
>-|TRBJ2-5|-|TRBV6-5
TGTGCCAGCAGTTCCACGAGAGCGGCATTTCAAGAGACCCAGTACTTC
CASSSTRAAFQETQYF